This T cell receptor (beta chain) appears in the sequencing data of a study of cytomegalovirus exposure and HLA in healthy donors. The primer mix had 60 Vbeta and 13 Jbeta primers. Sequencing was performed with immunoSEQ multiplex PCR; in TCRdb, only in-frame clones are kept and a portion is missing. The table includes some 92,000 clones, about 80% detected once. The sample was PBMCs. This TCR was sampled from a man aged 18 to 35 in good health and CMV-seropositive.

CDR3 protein: CASSQGTDEQYF. DNA of the CDR3: TGTGCCAGCAGCCAAGGAACTGACGAGCAGTACTTC. The V call is TRBV4-2, the J call TRBJ2-7; unclear D gene. The V gene lost 1 base and the J gene lost 5 bases, with 6 bases spanning the gap. This CDR3 is 12 amino acids long. Germline CDR1 and CDR2: LGHNA and YNFKEQ.